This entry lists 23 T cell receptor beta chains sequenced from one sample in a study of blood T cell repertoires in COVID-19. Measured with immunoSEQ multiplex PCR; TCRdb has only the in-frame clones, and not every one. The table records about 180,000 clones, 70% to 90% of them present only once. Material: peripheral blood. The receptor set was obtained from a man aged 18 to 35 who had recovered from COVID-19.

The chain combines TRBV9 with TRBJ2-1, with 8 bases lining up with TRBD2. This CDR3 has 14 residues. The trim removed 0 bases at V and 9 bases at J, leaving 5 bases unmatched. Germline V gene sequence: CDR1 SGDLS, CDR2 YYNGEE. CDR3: CASSVAGGPIEQFF. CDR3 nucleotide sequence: TGTGCCAGCAGCGTAGCGGGAGGGCCTATTGAGCAGTTCTTC.

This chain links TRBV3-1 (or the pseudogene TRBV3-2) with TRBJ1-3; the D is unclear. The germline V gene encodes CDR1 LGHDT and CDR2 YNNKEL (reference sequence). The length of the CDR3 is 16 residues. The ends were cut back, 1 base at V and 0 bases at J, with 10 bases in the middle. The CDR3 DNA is TGTGCCAGCAGCCAAGGGAACAGAGTCTCTGGAAACACCATATATTTT. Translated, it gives CASSQGNRVSGNTIYF.

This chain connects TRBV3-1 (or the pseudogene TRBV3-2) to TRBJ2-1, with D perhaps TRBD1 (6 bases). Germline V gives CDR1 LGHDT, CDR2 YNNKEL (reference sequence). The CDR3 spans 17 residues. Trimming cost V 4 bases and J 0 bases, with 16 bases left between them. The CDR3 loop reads CASSPGGSRGSYNEQFF. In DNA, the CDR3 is TGTGCCAGCAGCCCCGGTGGCTCCAGGGGCTCCTACAATGAGCAGTTCTTC.

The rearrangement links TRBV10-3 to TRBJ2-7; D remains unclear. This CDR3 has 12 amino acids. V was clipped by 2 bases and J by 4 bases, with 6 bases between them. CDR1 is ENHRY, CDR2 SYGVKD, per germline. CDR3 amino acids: CAISEMEYEQYF. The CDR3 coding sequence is TGTGCCATCAGTGAGATGGAGTACGAGCAGTACTTC.

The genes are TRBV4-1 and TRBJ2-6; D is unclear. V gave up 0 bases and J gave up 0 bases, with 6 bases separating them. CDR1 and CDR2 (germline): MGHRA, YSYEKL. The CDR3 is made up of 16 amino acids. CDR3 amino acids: CASSQERVSGANVLTF. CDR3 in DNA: TGCGCCAGCAGCCAAGAGAGAGTCTCTGGGGCCAACGTCCTGACTTTC.

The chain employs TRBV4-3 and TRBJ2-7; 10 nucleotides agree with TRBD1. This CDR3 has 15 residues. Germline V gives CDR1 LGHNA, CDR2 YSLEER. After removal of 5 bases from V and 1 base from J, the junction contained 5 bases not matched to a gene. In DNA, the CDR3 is TGCGCCAGCAGCTCCGGGACAGGGGTTTCCTACGAGCAGTACTTC. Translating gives CASSSGTGVSYEQYF.

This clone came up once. The CDR3 coding sequence is TGTGCCAGTAGTACGGGACTAGCGGGATTCCTGAACGGGAGCACAGATACGCAGTATTTT. Amino acids: CASSTGLAGFLNGSTDTQYF. The chain has TRBV19 and TRBJ2-3, with 13 bases fitting TRBD2. Germline CDR1 is LNHDA and CDR2 is SQIVND (reference sequence). V was clipped by 4 bases and J by 0 bases; unmatched bases: 13. The CDR3 contains 20 residues.

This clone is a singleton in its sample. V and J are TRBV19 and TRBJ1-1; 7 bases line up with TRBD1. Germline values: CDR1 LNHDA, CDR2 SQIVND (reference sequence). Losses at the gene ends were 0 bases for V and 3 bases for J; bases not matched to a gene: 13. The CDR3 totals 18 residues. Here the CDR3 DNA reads TGTGCCAGTAGTATAGATGCAACAGGGGTCGAGATAGACACTGAAGCTTTCTTT. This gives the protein CASSIDATGVEIDTEAFF. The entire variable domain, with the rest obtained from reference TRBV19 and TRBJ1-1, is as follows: DGGITQSPKYLFRKEGQNVTLSCEQNLNHDAMYWYRQDPGQGLRLIYYSQIVNDFQKGDIAEGYSVSREKKESFPLTVTSAQKNPTAFYLCASSIDATGVEIDTEAFFGQGTRLTVV.

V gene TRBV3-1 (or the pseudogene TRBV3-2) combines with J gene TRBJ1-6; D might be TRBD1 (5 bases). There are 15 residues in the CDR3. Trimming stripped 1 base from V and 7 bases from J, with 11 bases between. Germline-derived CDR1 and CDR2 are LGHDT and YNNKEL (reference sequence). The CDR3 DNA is TGTGCCAGCAGCCAAGGCGGGGCGGAAAATTCACCCCTCCACTTT. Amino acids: CASSQGGAENSPLHF.

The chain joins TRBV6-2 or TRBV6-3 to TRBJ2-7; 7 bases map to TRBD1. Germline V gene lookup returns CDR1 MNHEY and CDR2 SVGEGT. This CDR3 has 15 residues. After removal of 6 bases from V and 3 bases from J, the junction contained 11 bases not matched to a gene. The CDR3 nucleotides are TGTGCCAGCAGCCAACGACAGGGCCGAGACTACGAGCAGTACTTC. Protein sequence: CASSQRQGRDYEQYF.

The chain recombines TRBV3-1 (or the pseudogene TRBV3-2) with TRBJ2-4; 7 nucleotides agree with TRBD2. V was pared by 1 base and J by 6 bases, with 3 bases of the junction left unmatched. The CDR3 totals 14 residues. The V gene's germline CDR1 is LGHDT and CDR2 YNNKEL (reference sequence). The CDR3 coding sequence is TGTGCCAGCAGCCAAGGTGCTAGCGGAAACATTCAGTACTTC. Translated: CASSQGASGNIQYF.

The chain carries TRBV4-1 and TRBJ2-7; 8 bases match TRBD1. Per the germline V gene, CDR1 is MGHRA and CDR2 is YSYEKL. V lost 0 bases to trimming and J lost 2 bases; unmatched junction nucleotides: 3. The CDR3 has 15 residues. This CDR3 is CASSQERQGTYEQYF. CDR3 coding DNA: TGCGCCAGCAGCCAAGAGAGACAGGGGACCTACGAGCAGTACTTC.

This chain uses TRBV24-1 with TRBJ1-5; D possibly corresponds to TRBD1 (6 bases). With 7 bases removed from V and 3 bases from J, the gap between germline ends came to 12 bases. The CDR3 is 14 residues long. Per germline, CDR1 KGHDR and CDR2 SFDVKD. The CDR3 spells CATSLTGVNQPQHF. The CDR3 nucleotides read TGTGCCACCAGCTTGACAGGAGTCAATCAGCCCCAGCATTTT.

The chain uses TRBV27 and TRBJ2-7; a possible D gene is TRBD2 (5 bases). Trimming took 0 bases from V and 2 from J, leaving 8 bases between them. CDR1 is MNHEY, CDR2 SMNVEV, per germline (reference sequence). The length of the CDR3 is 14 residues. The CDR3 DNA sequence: TGTGCCAGCAGTTTATCTGTCGGGACCTACGAGCAGTACTTC. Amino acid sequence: CASSLSVGTYEQYF.

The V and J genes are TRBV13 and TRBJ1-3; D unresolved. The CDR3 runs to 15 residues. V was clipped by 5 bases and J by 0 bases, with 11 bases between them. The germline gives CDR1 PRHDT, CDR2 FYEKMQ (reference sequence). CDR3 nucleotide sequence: TGTGCCAGCAGCCCGCGACGGAGCTCTGGAAACACCATATATTTT. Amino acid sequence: CASSPRRSSGNTIYF.

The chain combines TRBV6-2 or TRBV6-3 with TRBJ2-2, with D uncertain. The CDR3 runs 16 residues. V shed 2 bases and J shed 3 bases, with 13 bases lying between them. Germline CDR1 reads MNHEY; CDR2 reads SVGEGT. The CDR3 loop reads CASSYPRGGDTGELFF. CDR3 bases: TGTGCCAGCAGTTACCCCCGAGGCGGCGACACCGGGGAGCTGTTTTTT.

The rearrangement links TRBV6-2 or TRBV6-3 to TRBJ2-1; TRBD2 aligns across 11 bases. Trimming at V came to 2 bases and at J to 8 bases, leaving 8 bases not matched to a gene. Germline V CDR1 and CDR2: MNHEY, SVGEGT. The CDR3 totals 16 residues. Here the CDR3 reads CASSYVTSGASHEQFF. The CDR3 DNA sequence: TGTGCCAGCAGTTACGTGACTAGCGGGGCCTCCCATGAGCAGTTCTTC.

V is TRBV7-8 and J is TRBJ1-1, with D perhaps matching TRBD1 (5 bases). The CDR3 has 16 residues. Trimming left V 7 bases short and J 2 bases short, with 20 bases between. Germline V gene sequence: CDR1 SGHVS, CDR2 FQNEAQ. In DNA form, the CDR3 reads TGTGCCAGCAACTTTAGGGGAGGGAGTAAAAACACTGAAGCTTTCTTT. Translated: CASNFRGGSKNTEAFF.

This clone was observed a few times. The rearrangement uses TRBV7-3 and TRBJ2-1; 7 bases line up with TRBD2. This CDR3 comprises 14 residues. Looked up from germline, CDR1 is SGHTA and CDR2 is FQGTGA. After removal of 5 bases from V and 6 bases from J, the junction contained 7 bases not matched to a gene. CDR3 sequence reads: CASSTSWTSNEQFF. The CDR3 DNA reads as TGTGCCAGCAGCACCTCGTGGACTAGCAATGAGCAGTTCTTC.

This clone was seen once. The CDR3 DNA reads TGTGCCAGCTCCCGTACTAGCGGGAGCCCAGATACGCAGTATTTT. This translates into CASSRTSGSPDTQYF. The chain couples TRBV18 to TRBJ2-3; 11 bases match TRBD2. Germline V gene data show CDR1 as KGHSH and CDR2 as LQKENI. The junction had 6 bases not matched to a gene; V was cut back by 6 bases and J by 4 bases. This CDR3 is built from 15 residues.

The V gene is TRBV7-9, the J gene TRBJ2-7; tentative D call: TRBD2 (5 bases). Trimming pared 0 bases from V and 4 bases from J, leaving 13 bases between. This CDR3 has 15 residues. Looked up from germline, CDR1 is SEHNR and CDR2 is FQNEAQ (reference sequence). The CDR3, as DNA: TGTGCCAGCAGCTTAGCGCGGGCAGGAAGATACGAGCAGTACTTC. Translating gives CASSLARAGRYEQYF.

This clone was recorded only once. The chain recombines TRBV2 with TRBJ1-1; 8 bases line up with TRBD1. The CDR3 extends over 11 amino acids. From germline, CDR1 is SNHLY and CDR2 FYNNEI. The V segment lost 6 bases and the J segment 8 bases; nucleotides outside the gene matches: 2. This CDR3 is CASSRDREAFF. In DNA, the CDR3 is TGTGCCAGCAGCCGGGACAGGGAAGCTTTCTTT.

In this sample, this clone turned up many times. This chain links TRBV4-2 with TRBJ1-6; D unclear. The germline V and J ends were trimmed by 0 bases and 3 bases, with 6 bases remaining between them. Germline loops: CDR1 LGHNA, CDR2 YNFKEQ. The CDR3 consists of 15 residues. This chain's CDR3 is CASSQDRNYNSPLHF. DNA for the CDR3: TGTGCCAGCAGCCAAGACAGAAACTATAATTCACCCCTCCACTTT.